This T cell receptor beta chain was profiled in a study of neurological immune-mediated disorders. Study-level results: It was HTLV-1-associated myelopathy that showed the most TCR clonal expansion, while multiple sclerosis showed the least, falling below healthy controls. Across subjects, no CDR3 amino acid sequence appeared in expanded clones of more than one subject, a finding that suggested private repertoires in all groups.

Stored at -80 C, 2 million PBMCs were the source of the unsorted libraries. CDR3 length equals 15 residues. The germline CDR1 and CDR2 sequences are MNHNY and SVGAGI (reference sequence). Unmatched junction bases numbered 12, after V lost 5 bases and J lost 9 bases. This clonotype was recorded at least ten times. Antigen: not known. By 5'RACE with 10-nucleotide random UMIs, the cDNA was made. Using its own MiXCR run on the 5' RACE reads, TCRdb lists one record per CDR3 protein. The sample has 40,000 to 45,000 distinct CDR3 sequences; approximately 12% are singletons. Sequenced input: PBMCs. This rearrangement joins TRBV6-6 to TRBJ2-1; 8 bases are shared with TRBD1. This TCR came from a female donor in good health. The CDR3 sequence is CASSDWDRRDSEQFF. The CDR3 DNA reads TGTGCCAGCAGTGACTGGGACAGGCGGGATAGTGAGCAGTTCTTC.